These 10 T cell receptor beta chains were all obtained from the same sample, sequenced in a study of human T cells and chemical hapten exposure. Via MiXCR, TCRdb re-called the RACE reads, giving one row per CDR3 protein. The profile shows some 36,000 distinct CDR3 sequences, 10% of them singletons. The sample's time point: pre-sensitization, week 0. Indicated treatment: therapeutic diphenylcyclopropenone sensitization with weekly scalp DPC. Researchers extracted total RNA from unfractionated whole blood. Specimen: whole blood, collected in connection with sensitization to the hapten diphenylcyclopropenone (DPC). All receptors come from a man between 50 and 59 years old with alopecia areata. Some clones in this sample may be carry-over from other donors' samples.

This clonotype showed up just a few times. The rearrangement uses TRBV20-1 and TRBJ2-7; no reliable D call. The CDR3 runs to 15 residues. The V end was cut by 0 bases, the J end by 4 bases, with 16 bases between. CDR1 is DFQATT and CDR2 is SNEGSKA in the germline V gene (reference sequence). The CDR3 region is CSARDRAGDPYEQYF. The CDR3 bases are TGCAGTGCTAGAGATCGCGCAGGTGACCCTTACGAGCAGTACTTC.

This clonotype was detected many times. V gene TRBV7-9 combines with J gene TRBJ1-1; a weak D match, TRBD1 (6 bases). The V gene lost 2 bases and the J gene lost 4 bases, with 8 bases spanning the gap. In germline, CDR1 is SEHNR, CDR2 FQNEAQ (reference sequence). The CDR3 extends over 13 amino acids. The DNA of the CDR3 is TGTGCCAGCAGCTTACCAGGGGCCACTGAAGCTTTCTTT. Encoded protein: CASSLPGATEAFF.

The rearrangement joins TRBV18 to TRBJ2-7; 11 bases line up with TRBD2. Germline V lookup: CDR1 KGHSH, CDR2 LQKENI. The CDR3 is made up of 15 amino acids. J gave up 0 bases and V 6 bases, and 4 bases lay outside the gene matches. CDR3 coding DNA: TGTGCCAGCTCCCGGACTAGCGGGCTCTCCTACGAGCAGTACTTC. Translating gives CASSRTSGLSYEQYF.

This clonotype was observed many times. The chain recombines TRBV5-6 with TRBJ2-7; the D is unclear. V shed 4 bases and J shed 0 bases, with 8 bases lying between them. This CDR3 comprises 13 residues. Germline CDR1 and CDR2: SGHDT and YYEEEE. CDR3 in DNA: TGTGCCAGCAGCCGGCGACGCTCCTACGAGCAGTACTTC. Translating it yields CASSRRRSYEQYF.

This clonotype was seen many times. The gene calls are TRBV29-1 and TRBJ1-3; 7 nucleotides line up with TRBD1. V was clipped by 4 bases and J by 0 bases; unmatched bases: 3. This CDR3 comprises 14 residues. Germline CDR1 reads SQVTM; CDR2 reads ANQGSEA. The CDR3 DNA sequence: TGCAGCGTTGTGGGACAGAACTCTGGAAACACCATATATTTT. This sequence encodes CSVVGQNSGNTIYF.

This clonotype was seen ten or more times. This chain uses TRBV7-8 with TRBJ2-7; D is ambiguous. The length of the CDR3 is 15 residues. Per the germline V gene, CDR1 is SGHVS and CDR2 is FQNEAQ. Trimming removed 3 bases at V and 0 bases at J, with 12 bases between. The CDR3 DNA follows: TGTGCCAGCAGCTTGGGTGGGTTCCTCTCCTACGAGCAGTACTTC. Translation: CASSLGGFLSYEQYF.

This clonotype has at least ten counts. The chain has TRBV12-3 or TRBV12-4 and TRBJ1-5; a possible D gene is TRBD1 (6 bases). The CDR3 consists of 14 residues. Trimming took 7 bases from V and 7 from J, leaving 17 bases between them. As DNA, the CDR3 is TGTGCCAGCACCCCGGACAGTCTGGTGCAGCCCCAGCATTTT. Protein: CASTPDSLVQPQHF.

The chain has TRBV6-2 or TRBV6-3 and TRBJ2-7; D is undetermined. Germline V CDR1 and CDR2: MNHEY, SVGEGT. Trimming stripped 6 bases from V and 4 bases from J, with 16 bases between. The length of the CDR3 is 14 residues. The CDR3 loop is CASRKTDGTYEQYF. The CDR3 DNA reads TGTGCCAGCAGAAAAACGGACGGTACTTACGAGCAGTACTTC.

This clonotype was counted a few times. The V and J genes are TRBV30 and TRBJ1-1; a possible D gene is TRBD1 (6 bases). The length of the CDR3 is 13 residues. In germline, CDR1 is GTSNPN, CDR2 SVGIG (reference sequence). V was clipped by 4 bases and J by 0 bases, with 9 bases between them. CDR3 protein: CAWTGTLNTEAFF. The CDR3 DNA is TGTGCCTGGACCGGGACACTGAACACTGAAGCTTTCTTT.

The chain recombines TRBV10-3 with TRBJ2-3, with 9 nucleotides matching TRBD1. CDR3 length equals 15 residues. The germline CDR1 and CDR2 sequences are ENHRY and SYGVKD. With V trimmed by 6 bases and J by 3 bases, 7 bases remained unmatched. The CDR3 nucleotides are TGTGCCATCAGATCCGGACAGGGGAGGACAGATACGCAGTATTTT. Translating gives CAIRSGQGRTDTQYF.